Below, 11 T cell receptor beta chains from the same sample are listed, as sequenced in a study of CD8+ T cells in alopecia areata. Once RNA had been extracted, it was reverse transcribed into cDNA to act as the sequencing template. Some clones are missing from TCRdb's copy, which holds only in-frame ones; the method was immunoSEQ multiplex PCR. The sample lists roughly 210,000 clones, roughly 40% occurring once. Treatment described: oral pan-JAK inhibitor, 5-10 mg twice daily. This material consisted of CD4+ T cells sorted from blood, taken at roughly week 36, from a patient treated with tofacitinib. These TCRs come from a human donor with alopecia areata.

This clone appeared a few times. Here the CDR3 reads CASSLGIANEKLFF. The CDR3 DNA sequence: TGTGCCAGCAGCTTGGGTATCGCTAATGAAAAACTGTTTTTT. The chain combines TRBV5-8 with TRBJ1-4; D not certain. CDR1 is SGHTS, CDR2 YDEGEE, per germline. The CDR3 sequence is 14 residues long. V lost 0 bases, J lost 3 bases, and 6 bases lay in between. The full variable domain, rest sourced from reference TRBV5-8 and TRBJ1-4, is EAGVTQSPTHLIKTRGQQATLRCSPISGHTSVYWYQQALGLGLQFLLWYDEGEERNRGNFPPRFSGRQFPNYSSELNVNALELEDSALYLCASSLGIANEKLFFGSGTQLSVL.

The chain couples TRBV20-1 to TRBJ2-5, with D perhaps TRBD2 (5 bases). Deletions cut 5 bases from V and 5 bases from J, with 9 bases between. This CDR3 spans 11 amino acids. CDR1 is DFQATT and CDR2 is SNEGSKA in the germline V gene (reference sequence). The CDR3, as DNA: TGCAGTGCTTCTTCGGGGGAGACCCAGTACTTC. It yields the protein CSASSGETQYF.

This clone was observed once. DNA for the CDR3: TGTGCCAGCAGTGAATGGGGAGACCCTGGCAATGAGCAGTTCTTC. Translating it yields CASSEWGDPGNEQFF. This chain links TRBV25-1 with TRBJ2-1, with a weak D call TRBD2 (5 bases). CDR3 size: 15 residues. With 1 base removed from V and 6 bases from J, the gap between germline ends came to 13 bases. CDR1 is MGHDK, CDR2 SYGVNS, per germline.

This clone occurred a few times. The sample contains more than one DNA sequence encoding this CDR3. The rearrangement links TRBV29-1 to TRBJ1-2; 9 bases fit TRBD1. CDR3 length: 13 residues. In germline, CDR1 is SQVTM, CDR2 ANQGSEA. V was pared by 3 bases and J by 2 bases, with 1 base of the junction left unmatched. CDR3 sequence reads: CSVEGQGNYGYTF. CDR3 coding DNA: TGCAGCGTTGAGGGACAGGGAAACTATGGCTACACCTTC. Complete variable domain (other parts from reference TRBV29-1 and TRBJ1-2): SAVISQKPSRDICQRGTSLTIQCQVDSQVTMMFWYRQQPGQSLTLIATANQGSEATYESGFVIDKFPISRPNLTFSTLTVSNMSPEDSSIYLCSVEGQGNYGYTFGSGTRLTVV.

V gene TRBV30 combines with J gene TRBJ1-1; D unresolved. Germline V gene data show CDR1 as GTSNPN and CDR2 as SVGIG (reference sequence). V lost 3 bases to trimming and J lost 10 bases, with 12 bases between them. The CDR3 runs 11 residues. The CDR3 coding sequence is TGTGCCTGGAGCGACTCCGGGGTAGCTTTCTTT. It is translated as CAWSDSGVAFF.

This clone was observed a few times. This chain uses TRBV29-1 with TRBJ2-3, with a tentative D call TRBD2 (6 bases). The CDR3 extends over 14 amino acids. The germline V and J ends were trimmed by 4 bases and 1 base, with 12 bases remaining between them. CDR1 is SQVTM and CDR2 is ANQGSEA in the germline V gene. The CDR3 DNA sequence: TGCAGCGTTGTTATGGCTAGCGGCACAGATACGCAGTATTTT. Residues: CSVVMASGTDTQYF.

Only a few counts were recorded for this clone. J is TRBJ2-1 and V is TRBV29-1; 10 bases match TRBD2. Germline CDR1 SQVTM, CDR2 ANQGSEA. The CDR3 runs 15 residues. J was trimmed by 6 bases and V by 2 bases; bases with no gene match: 7. The CDR3 DNA follows: TGCAGCGTTGAAAAGCGGGAGGGCCCCCCCAATGAGCAGTTCTTC. Translated, it gives CSVEKREGPPNEQFF.

This clone has only a few counts. The chain joins TRBV10-3 to TRBJ2-7, with 11 bases aligning to TRBD2. The trim removed 3 bases at V and 2 bases at J, leaving 3 bases unmatched. The germline CDR1 and CDR2 sequences are ENHRY and SYGVKD. This CDR3 is 15 amino acids long. CDR3 loop: CAISDGTSGTYEQYF. CDR3 DNA sequence: TGTGCCATCAGTGACGGGACTAGCGGAACCTACGAGCAGTACTTC.

This chain links TRBV7-2 with TRBJ2-7; 9 positions match TRBD2. Trimming removed 5 bases from V and 3 bases from J; junction bases left unmatched: 8. The CDR3 extends over 15 amino acids. Germline-derived CDR1 and CDR2 are SGHTA and FQGNSA. In DNA form, the CDR3 reads TGTGCCAGCAGCGCCCATAGCGGGAGCGGCTACGAGCAGTACTTC. Protein: CASSAHSGSGYEQYF.

The rearrangement links TRBV10-3 to TRBJ2-3; 7 nucleotides line up with TRBD1. Looked up from germline, CDR1 is ENHRY and CDR2 is SYGVKD. The CDR3 totals 14 residues. The V gene end was trimmed by 4 bases and the J gene end by 6 bases; junction bases not matched to a gene: 7. CDR3 nucleotides: TGTGCCATCAGTGCCGGGACAGCTCAGGATACGCAGTATTTT. Amino acid sequence: CAISAGTAQDTQYF.

The V and J genes are TRBV5-4 and TRBJ2-7; no definite D call. The CDR3 covers 14 residues. Germline CDR1 SGHNT, CDR2 YYREEE (reference sequence). The germline V and J ends were trimmed by 5 bases and 3 bases, with 15 bases remaining between them. This CDR3 is CASSPPDGVYEQYF. CDR3 coding DNA: TGTGCCAGCAGTCCGCCGGACGGAGTCTACGAGCAGTACTTC.